This T cell receptor (beta chain) was captured by sequencing in a study of T cell responses to AZD1222 COVID-19 vaccine. Sequenced by immunoSEQ multiplex PCR; TCRdb stores in-frame clones only, minus some. The sample contains under 140,000 clones, approximately 90% of which appear only once. Trimming took off 3 bases at V and 4 bases at J, with 7 bases between the two ends. This CDR3 spans 11 amino acids. CDR1 is GTSNPN and CDR2 is SVGIG in the germline V gene (reference sequence). The source is an adult who received the AZD1222 COVID-19 vaccine. The chain joins TRBV30 to TRBJ2-7; tentative D call: TRBD1 (5 bases). Sample: peripheral blood, taken 28 days after the second AZD1222 dose. CDR3 nucleotides: TGTGCCTGGAGCCGACAGTACGAGCAGTACTTC. Protein: CAWSRQYEQYF.